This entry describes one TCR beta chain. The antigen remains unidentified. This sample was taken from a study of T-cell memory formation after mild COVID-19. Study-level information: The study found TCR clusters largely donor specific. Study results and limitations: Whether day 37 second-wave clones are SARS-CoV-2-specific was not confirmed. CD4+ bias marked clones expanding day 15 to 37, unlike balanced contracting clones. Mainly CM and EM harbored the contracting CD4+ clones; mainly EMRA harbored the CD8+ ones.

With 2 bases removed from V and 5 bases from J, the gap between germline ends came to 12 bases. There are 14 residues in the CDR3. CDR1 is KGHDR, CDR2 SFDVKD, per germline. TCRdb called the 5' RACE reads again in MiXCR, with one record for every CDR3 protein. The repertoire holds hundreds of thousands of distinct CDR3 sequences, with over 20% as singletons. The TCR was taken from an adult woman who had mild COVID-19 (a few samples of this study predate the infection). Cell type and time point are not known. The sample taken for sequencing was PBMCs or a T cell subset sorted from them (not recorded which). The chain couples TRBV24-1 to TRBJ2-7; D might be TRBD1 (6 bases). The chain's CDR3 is CATSDSTTGHEQYF. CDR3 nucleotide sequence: TGTGCCACCAGTGATTCTACGACAGGCCACGAGCAGTACTTC.